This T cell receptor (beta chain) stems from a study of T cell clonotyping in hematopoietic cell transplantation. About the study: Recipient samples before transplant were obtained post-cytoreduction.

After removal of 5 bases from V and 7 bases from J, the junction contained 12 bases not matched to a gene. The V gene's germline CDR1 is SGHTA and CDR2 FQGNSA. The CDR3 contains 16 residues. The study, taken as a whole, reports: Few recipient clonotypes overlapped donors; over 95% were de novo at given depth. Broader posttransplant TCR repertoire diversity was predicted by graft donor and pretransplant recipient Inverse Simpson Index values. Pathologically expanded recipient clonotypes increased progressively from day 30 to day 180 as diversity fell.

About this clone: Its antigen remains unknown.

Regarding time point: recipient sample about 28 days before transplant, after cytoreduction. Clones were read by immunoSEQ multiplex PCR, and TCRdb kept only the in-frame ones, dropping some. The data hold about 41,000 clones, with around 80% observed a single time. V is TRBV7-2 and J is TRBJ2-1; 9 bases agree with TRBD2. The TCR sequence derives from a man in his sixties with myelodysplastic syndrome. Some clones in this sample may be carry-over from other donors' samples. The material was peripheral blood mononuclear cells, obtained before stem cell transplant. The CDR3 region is CASSPQPGGGANEQFF. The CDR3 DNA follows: TGTGCCAGCAGCCCCCAACCTGGCGGGGGGGCAAATGAGCAGTTCTTC.